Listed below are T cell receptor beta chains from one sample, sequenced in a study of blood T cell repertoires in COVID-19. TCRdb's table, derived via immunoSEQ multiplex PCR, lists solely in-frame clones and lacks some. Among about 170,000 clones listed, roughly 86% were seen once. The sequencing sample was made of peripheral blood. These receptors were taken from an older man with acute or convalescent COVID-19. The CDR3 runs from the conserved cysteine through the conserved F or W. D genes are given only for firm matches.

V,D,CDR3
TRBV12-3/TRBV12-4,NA,CANGNSEKLFF
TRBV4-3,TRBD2,CASSNTGGGAGELFF
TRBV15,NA,CATAGGLSHPTQYF
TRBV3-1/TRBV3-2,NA,CASSQARSLFF
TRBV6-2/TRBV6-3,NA,CASSYHNQPQHF
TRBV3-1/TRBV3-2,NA,CASSQSVSPLHF
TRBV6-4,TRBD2,CASSETSGGAYEQYF
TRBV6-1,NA,CASSEAPAGDRIGEQYF
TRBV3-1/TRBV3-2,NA,CASSTGFNEYEQYF
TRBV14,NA,CASSQVLGGGSTDTQYF
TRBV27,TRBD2,CASSASGRNEQYF
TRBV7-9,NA,CASSLGGHNTEAFF
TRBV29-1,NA,CSVERQTNTEAFF
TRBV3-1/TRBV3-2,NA,CASSQDRNIQYF
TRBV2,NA,CASTISGNTIYF
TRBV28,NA,CASSTRDLQPQHF
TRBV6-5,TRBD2,CASTQTSGGETQYF
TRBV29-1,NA,CSAWDQGNYGYTF
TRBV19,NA,CASSGPGEGSPLHF
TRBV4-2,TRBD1,CASSQEPRQGPAETFF
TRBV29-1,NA,CSVDEARGAGEAFF
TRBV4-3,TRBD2,CASSQDSAGGLSEQFF
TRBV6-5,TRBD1,CAIGQGASGANVLTF
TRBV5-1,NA,CASSSISHTGNTIYF
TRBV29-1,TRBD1,CSVERTGVNNIQYF
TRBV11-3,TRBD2,CASSLSAGGQGEQFF
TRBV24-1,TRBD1,CATLDRAHEQYF
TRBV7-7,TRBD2,CASSYLAGGPDTGELFF
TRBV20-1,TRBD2,CSASPLASGDTDTQYF
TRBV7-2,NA,CASSLVAESDTQYF
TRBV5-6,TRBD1,CASSSTGIEQYF
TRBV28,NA,CASSPWGGALTEAFF
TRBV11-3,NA,CASRGQGETQYF
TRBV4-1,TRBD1,CASSQTGNSNQPQHF
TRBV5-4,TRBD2,CASSFLAGANEQFF
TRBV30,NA,CAWRDTSGANVLTF
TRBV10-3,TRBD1,CAIAGQGAGNTIYF
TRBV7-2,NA,CASSPGLAKNIQYF
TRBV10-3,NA,CAISDRQTDGYTF
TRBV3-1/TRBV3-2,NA,CASSQRTAFGRGEQYF
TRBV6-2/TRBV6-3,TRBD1,CASRPGGDTDTQYF
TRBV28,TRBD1,CASSSISGTGEGYGYTF
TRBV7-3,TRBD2,CASSRSGTYTDTQYF
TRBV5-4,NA,CASSLATGNYGYTF
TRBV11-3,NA,CASSLVWGRGWIIQYF